This T cell receptor (beta chain) was obtained from a study of T cells in placental villitis. In terms of the full investigation: The study compared placental TCR-beta repertoires across villitis of unknown etiology, gestational-age-matched unaffected controls, and infectious villitis to test an allograft-versus-infection hypothesis.

The CDR3 contains 16 residues, cysteine and phenylalanine counted. Only CDR3 DNA is held: 48 bases, read in frame from base 1. The germline V and J ends show losses of 5 bases and 5 bases respectively, and no gene match explains 15 bases of the junction. CDR1 is given as SGDLS and CDR2 as YYNGEE, both from the germline V gene. Ten placentae had a pathological diagnosis of high-grade villitis of unknown etiology and were chosen using the Amsterdam Criteria. Mothers with villitis of unknown etiology had significantly higher gravidity and parity and more prior miscarriages than control and infectious villitis groups. Placentae were collected after delivery and underwent gross and histological evaluation before archival tissue selection. Five 10-micron scrolls were cut from each FFPE block, and DNA was then isolated using the AllPrep DNA/RNA FFPE Tissue kit. DNA concentration and purity were evaluated by NanoDrop, whereas RNA quality was assessed on a Bioanalyzer.

The immunoSEQ v4 bias-controlled multiplex PCR assay, performed blinded to group allocation, was used to amplify TCR-beta CDR3 regions from genomic DNA. Reference gene primers were added alongside TCR-beta primers to estimate nucleated cell and T cell quantities per sample. Sequencing of the libraries was performed on an Illumina MiSeq with a 100-cycle paired-end protocol. As for how the authors treated the data: The immunoSEQ Analyzer software was used to calculate diversity and richness, with richness measured by iChao1 and clonality based on Pielou evenness and Shannon diversity (range 0-1, where higher values mean less diversity). Using confidence 3 and substitution 2, CDR3 amino acid sequences together with their V/J genes were queried against VDJdb for CMV, EBV and influenza A specificities. The Morisita-Horn index was used to assess how much TCR-beta amino acid clonotypes overlapped between the villitis of unknown etiology, infectious villitis and control repertoires. TCRdb obtained this table from immuneACCESS and retained in-frame rearrangements with V and J assigned. These tables miss some clones; where compared with another copy, unresolved V genes account for less than half of the shortfall, and the remainder is unexplained. V and J calls and clone size follow that table, whereas D and trimming were derived from the DNA. For this sample the table gives 1,400 to 1,500 clones, of which 80% to 90% were detected only once. The top ten clonotypes cover almost 8% of the sample.

The paper as a whole reports these results and caveats: Clonality was higher in villitis of unknown etiology placentae than in controls (median approximately 0.05 versus 0.006, p=0.0025), a result indicating clonal expansion. Higher CMV-specific clone frequencies were found in infectious CMV cases than in villitis of unknown etiology (approximately 0.01 vs 0.00094), and no difference in CMV-specific clone frequencies was seen between villitis of unknown etiology and controls. Sequencing bulk tissue made it impossible to distinguish helper, regulatory or cytotoxic T cells or to tell maternal from fetal T cells, and the approach excluded gamma-delta receptors. Because the paraffin blocks included small amounts of decidua, some of the captured T cells, particularly in controls, may have been decidual rather than villous infiltrates. Expanded clones in villitis of unknown etiology were largely private to each placenta, suggesting no single initiating antigen.

As regards this clone: Its antigen is not yet known. Base qualities were left out, and no much larger clone turns up one base away.

This chain joins TRBV9 to TRBJ1-2, with 7 middle bases fitting TRBD1. This receptor was obtained from a human patient with villitis of unknown etiology; the placental T cells may come from both mother and fetus. Specimen: placental tissue containing maternal and fetal cells. CDR3 reads: CASSPGADRLLYGYTF. The DNA reads as follows: TGTGCCAGCAGTCCGGGGGCGGACAGGCTTCTTTATGGCTACACCTTC.